This T cell receptor beta chain stems from a study of cytomegalovirus exposure and HLA in healthy donors. Concerning this clone: What it binds is unknown.

The CDR3 is 13 residues long. Germline values: CDR1 LGHNT, CDR2 FRNRAP. V was cut by 0 bases and J by 9 bases, with 9 bases left in between. Study outcomes and limitations: The study labeled approximately 150 TCR beta chains cytomegalovirus-associated. Upon later analysis, HLA-associated TCR beta chains proved more clonally expanded than other, equally common chains.

Both 60 Vbeta primers and 13 Jbeta primers went into the PCR. How the authors handled the data: Later, an analysis found tens of millions of unique TCR beta chains, and roughly 10 million of these were shared. TCRdb's copy holds only in-frame clones and misses some; the assay was immunoSEQ multiplex PCR. D and trimming come from the DNA, and the V and J calls and clone size come from that table. The sample yields approximately 220,000 clones, less than 85% seen once. The source material was PBMCs. V is TRBV12-5 and J is TRBJ2-1, with D unresolved. This sequence originates from a girl aged 2-9 years in good health and CMV-seronegative. CDR3 sequence (DNA): TGTGCTAGTGGTTTGGTAATTAGCTCTGAGCAGTTCTTC. Amino acid sequence: CASGLVISSEQFF.